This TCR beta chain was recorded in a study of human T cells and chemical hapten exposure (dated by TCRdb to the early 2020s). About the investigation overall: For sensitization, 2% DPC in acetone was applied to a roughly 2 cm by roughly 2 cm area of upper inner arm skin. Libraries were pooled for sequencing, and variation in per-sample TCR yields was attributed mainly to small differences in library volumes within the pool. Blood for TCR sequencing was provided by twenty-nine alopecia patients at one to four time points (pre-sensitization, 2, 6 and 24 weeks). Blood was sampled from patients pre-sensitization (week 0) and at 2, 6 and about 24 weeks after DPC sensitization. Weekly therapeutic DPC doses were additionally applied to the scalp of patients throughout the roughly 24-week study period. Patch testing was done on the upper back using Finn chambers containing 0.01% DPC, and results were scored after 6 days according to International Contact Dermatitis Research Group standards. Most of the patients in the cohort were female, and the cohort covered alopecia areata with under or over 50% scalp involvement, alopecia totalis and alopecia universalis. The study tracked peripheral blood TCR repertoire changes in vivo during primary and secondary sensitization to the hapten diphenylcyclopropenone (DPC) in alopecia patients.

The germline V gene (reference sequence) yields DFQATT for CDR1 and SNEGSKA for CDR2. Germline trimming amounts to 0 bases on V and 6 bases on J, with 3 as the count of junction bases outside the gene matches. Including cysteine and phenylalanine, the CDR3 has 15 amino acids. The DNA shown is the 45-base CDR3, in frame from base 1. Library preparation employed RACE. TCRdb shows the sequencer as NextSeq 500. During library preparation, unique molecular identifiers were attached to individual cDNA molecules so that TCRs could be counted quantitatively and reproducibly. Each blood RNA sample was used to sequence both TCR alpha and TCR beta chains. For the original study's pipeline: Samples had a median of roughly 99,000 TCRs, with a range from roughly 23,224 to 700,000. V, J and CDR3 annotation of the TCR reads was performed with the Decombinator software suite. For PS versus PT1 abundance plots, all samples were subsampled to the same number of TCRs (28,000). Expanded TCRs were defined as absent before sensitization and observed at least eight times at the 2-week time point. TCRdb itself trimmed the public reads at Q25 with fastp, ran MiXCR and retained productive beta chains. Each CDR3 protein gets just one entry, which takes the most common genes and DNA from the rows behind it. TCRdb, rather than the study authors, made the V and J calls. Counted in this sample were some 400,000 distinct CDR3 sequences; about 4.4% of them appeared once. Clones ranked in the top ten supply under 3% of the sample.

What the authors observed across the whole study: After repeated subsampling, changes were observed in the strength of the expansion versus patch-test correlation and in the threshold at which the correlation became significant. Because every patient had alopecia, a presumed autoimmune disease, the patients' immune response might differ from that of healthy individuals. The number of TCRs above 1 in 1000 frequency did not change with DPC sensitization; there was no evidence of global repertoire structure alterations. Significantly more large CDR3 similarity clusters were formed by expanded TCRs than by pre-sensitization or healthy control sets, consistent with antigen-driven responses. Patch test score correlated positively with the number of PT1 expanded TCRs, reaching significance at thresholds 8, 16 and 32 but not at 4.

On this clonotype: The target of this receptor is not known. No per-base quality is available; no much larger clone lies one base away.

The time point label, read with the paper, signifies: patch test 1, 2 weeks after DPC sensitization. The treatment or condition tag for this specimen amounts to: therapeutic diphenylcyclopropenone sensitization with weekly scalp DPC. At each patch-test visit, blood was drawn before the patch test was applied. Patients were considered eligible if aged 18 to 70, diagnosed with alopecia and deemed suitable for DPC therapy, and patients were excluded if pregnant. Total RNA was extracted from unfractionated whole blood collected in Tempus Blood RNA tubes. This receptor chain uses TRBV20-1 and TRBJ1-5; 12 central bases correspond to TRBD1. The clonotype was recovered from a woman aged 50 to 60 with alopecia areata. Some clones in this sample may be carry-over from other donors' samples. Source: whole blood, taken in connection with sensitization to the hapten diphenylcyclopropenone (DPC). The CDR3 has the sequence CSARDGDRGLQPQHF. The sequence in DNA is TGCAGTGCTAGAGATGGGGACAGGGGGCTTCAGCCCCAGCATTTT.